The sequence of this T cell receptor (beta chain) was determined in a study of blood T cell repertoires in COVID-19. Background on the study: The study drew acute and convalescent COVID-19 samples from the United States, Italy and Spain. The analysed material was cDNA or gDNA that came from T cells, B-cell-depleted T cells, or PBMCs.

V dropped 0 bases and J dropped 9; count of bases not matched to a gene: 8. CDR3 length equals 17 residues. CDR1 and CDR2 (germline): SGHDN, FVKESK. Methods used by the authors: How many nucleated cells were present was estimated from reference gene primer amplification. Libraries were prepared by immunoSEQ multiplex PCR; TCRdb keeps only in-frame clonotypes and omits some of them. D and trimming were read from the DNA, whereas the V and J calls and clone size are those reported in that table. The sample records over 35,000 clones, about 77% being singletons. The sequencing input was peripheral blood. This sequence originates from a man between 60 and 75 years old with acute or convalescent COVID-19. J is TRBJ2-1 and V is TRBV14; 13 bases are shared with TRBD2. The CDR3 nucleotides are TGTGCCAGCAGCCAAGAAGTGGTTGGACTAGCGGGAGTTGAGCAGTTCTTC. It specifies CASSQEVVGLAGVEQFF. The full variable domain, its missing parts supplied by reference TRBV14 and TRBJ2-1, is EAGVTQFPSHSVIEKGQTVTLRCDPISGHDNLYWYRRVMGKEIKFLLHFVKESKQDESGMPNNRFLAERTGGTYSTLKVQPAELEDSGVYFCASSQEVVGLAGVEQFFGPGTRLTVL.